This T cell receptor (beta chain) derives from a study of T cells in Graves' hyperthyroidism and ophthalmopathy. V gave up 2 bases and J gave up 4 bases, with 11 bases separating them. CDR3 size: 14 residues. CDR1 and CDR2 (germline): MGHDK, SYGVNS. About this clonotype itself: Its antigen remains unidentified.

Study-wide results and limits: Appearing also in blood were most of the thyroid clonotypes expanded above 0.001. Stable hyperthyroidism and ophthalmopathy were separated using 13 V-J signatures.

The study left out patients who had uncontrolled infection, other autoimmune disease, pregnancy or lactation. Diagnoses rested on clinical symptoms, serum thyroxine and TRAb, thyroid ultrasound and orbital computed tomography. Using RNA transcripts as the source, TCR beta CDR3 regions were amplified. HTBI primers were employed in a first-round RT-PCR of the TCR CDR3. In TCRdb, the multiplex PCR reads were re-called with MiXCR into one record per CDR3 protein. The sample holds roughly 500,000 distinct CDR3 sequences, around 46% seen once. The sample taken for sequencing was peripheral blood or thyroid tissue (not recorded which). The chain links TRBV25-1 to TRBJ1-2, with D possibly TRBD1 on 6 matching bases. The source is an adult woman with Graves' disease, either hyperthyroidism or ophthalmopathy (not recorded which). This chain's CDR3 is CASSETGKSYGYTF. The DNA of the CDR3 is TGTGCCAGCAGTGAAACAGGGAAATCCTATGGCTACACCTTC.